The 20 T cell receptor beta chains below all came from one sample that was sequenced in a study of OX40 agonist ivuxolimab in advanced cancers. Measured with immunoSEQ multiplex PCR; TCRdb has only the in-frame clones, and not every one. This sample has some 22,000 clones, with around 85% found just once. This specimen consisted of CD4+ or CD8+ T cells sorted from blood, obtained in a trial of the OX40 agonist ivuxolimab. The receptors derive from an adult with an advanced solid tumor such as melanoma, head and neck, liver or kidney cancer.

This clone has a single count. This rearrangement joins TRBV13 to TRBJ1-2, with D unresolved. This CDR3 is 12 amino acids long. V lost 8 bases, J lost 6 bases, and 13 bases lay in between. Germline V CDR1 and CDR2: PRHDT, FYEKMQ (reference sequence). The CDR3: CASSTVDNGYTF. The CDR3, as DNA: TGTGCCAGCTCTACAGTCGACAATGGCTACACCTTC.

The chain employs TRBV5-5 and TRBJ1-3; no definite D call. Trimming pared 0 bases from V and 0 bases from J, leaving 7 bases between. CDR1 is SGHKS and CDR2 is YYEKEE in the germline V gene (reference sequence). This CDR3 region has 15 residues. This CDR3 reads CASSLDGNSGNTIYF. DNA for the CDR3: TGTGCCAGCAGCTTGGACGGTAACTCTGGAAACACCATATATTTT.

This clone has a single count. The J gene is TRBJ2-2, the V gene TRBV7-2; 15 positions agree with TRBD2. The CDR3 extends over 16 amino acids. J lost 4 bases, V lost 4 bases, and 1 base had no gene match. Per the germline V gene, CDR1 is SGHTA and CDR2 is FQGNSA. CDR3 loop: CASSWTSGRATGELFF. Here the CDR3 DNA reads TGTGCCAGCAGCTGGACTAGCGGGAGGGCCACCGGGGAGCTGTTTTTT.

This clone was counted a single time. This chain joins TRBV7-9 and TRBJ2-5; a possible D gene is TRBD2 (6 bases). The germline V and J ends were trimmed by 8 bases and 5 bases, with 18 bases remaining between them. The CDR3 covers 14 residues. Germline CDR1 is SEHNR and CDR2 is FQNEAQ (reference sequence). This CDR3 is CASSPATGVETQYF. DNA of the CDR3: TGTGCCAGCTCCCCCGCGACGGGAGTGGAGACCCAGTACTTC.

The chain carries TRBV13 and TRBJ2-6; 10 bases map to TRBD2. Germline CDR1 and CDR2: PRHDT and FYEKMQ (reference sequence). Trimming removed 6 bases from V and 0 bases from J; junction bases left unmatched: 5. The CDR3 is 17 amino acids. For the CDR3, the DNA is TGTGCCAGCAGTCTAGCGGGAGCCTTCTCTGGGGCCAACGTCCTGACTTTC. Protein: CASSLAGAFSGANVLTF.

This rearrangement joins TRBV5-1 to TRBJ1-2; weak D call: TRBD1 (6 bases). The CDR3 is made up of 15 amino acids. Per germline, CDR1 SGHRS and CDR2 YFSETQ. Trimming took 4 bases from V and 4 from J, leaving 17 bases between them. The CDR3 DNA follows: TGCGCCAGCAGCCCGGAGGTGGGGGCGGCCTATGGCTACACCTTC. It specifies CASSPEVGAAYGYTF. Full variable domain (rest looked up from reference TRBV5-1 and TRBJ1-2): KAGVTQTPRYLIKTRGQQVTLSCSPISGHRSVSWYQQTPGQGLQFLFEYFSETQRNKGNFPGRFSGRQFSNSRSEMNVSTLELGDSALYLCASSPEVGAAYGYTFGSGTRLTVV.

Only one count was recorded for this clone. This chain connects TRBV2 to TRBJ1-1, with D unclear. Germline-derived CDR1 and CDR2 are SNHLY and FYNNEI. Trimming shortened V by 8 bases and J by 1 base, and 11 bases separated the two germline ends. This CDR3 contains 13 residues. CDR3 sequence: CASPTLTNTEAFF. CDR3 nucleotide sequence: TGTGCCAGCCCGACACTCACGAACACTGAAGCTTTCTTT.

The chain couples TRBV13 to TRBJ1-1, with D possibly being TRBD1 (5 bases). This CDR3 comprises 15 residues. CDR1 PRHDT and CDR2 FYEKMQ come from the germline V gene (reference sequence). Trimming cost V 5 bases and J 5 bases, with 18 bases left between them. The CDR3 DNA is TGTGCCAGCAGCACACAATCAGGGCTTCGGACTGAAGCTTTCTTT. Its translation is CASSTQSGLRTEAFF.

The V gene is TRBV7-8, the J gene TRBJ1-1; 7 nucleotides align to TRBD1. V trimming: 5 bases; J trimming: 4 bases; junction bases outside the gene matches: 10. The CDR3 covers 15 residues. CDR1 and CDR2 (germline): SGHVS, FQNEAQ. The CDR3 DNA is TGTGCCAGCAGCCCCCTCAGGGGGGGGAGCACTGAAGCTTTCTTT. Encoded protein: CASSPLRGGSTEAFF. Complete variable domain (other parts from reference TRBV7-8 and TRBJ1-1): GAGVSQSPRYKVAKRGQDVALRCDPISGHVSLFWYQQALGQGPEFLTYFQNEAQLDKSGLPSDRFFAERPEGSVSTLKIQRTQQEDSAVYLCASSPLRGGSTEAFFGQGTRLTVV.

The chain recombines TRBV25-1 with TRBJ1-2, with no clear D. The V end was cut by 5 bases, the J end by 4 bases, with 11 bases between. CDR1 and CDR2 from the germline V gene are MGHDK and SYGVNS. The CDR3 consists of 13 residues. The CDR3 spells CASSPYGSYGYTF. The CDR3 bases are TGTGCCAGCAGTCCTTATGGGTCCTATGGCTACACCTTC.

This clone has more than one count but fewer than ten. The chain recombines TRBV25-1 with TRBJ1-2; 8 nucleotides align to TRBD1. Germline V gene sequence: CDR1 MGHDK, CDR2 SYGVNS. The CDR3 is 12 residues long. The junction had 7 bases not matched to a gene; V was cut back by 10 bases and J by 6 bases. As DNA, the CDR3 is TGTGCCACCTCGACAGGGGTCGATGGCTACACCTTC. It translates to CATSTGVDGYTF.

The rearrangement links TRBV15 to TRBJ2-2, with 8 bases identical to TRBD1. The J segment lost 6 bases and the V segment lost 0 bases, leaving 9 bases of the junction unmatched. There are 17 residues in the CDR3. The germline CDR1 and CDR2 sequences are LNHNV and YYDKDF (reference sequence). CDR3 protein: CATSRDRDRITAGELFF. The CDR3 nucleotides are TGTGCCACCAGCAGAGATCGGGACAGGATAACGGCCGGGGAGCTGTTTTTT.

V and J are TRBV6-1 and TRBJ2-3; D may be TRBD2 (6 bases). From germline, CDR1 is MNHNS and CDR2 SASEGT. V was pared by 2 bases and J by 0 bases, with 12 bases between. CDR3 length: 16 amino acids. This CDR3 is CASSEWGDSSTDTQYF. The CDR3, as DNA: TGTGCCAGCAGTGAATGGGGGGACTCTAGCACAGATACGCAGTATTTT.

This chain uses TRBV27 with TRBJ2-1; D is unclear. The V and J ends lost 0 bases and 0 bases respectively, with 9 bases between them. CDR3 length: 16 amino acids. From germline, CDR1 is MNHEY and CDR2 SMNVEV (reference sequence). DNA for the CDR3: TGTGCCAGCAGTTTATCTAGCCGGAGCTCCTACAATGAGCAGTTCTTC. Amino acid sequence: CASSLSSRSSYNEQFF.

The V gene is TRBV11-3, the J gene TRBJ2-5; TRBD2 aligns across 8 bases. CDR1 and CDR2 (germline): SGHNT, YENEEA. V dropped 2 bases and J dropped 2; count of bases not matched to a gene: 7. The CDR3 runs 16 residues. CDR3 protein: CASSLRQAGVQETQYF. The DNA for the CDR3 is TGTGCCAGCAGCTTAAGACAAGCGGGGGTACAAGAGACCCAGTACTTC.

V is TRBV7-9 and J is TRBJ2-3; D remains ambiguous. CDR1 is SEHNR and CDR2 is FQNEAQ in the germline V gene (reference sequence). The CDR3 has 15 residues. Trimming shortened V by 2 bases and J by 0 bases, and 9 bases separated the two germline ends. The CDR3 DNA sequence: TGTGCCAGCAGCTTACGAAGGTTCAGCACAGATACGCAGTATTTT. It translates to CASSLRRFSTDTQYF.

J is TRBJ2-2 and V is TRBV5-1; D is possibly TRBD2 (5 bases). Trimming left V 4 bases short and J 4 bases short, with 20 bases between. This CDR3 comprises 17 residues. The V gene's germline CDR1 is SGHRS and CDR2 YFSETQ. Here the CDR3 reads CASSKTLTGGSTGELFF. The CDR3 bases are TGCGCCAGCAGCAAAACGCTGACCGGAGGCTCCACCGGGGAGCTGTTTTTT.

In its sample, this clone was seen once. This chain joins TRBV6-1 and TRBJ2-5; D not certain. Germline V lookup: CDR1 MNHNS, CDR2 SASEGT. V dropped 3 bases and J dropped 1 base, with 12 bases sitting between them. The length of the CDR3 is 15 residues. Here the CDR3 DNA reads TGTGCCAGCAGTGACGGAGCCGGTGGCCAAGAGACCCAGTACTTC. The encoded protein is CASSDGAGGQETQYF.

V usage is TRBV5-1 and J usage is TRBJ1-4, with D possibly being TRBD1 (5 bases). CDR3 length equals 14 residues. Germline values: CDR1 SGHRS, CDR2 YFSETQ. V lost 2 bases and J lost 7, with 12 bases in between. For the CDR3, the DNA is TGCGCCAGCAGCTTATCTGGGGGGTTTGAAAAACTGTTTTTT. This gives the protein CASSLSGGFEKLFF.

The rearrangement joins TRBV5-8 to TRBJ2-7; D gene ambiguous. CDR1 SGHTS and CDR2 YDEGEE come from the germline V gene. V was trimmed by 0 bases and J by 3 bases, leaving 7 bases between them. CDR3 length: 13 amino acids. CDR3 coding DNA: TGTGCCAGCAGCTTGGTCAGTAACTACGAGCAGTACTTC. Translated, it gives CASSLVSNYEQYF.